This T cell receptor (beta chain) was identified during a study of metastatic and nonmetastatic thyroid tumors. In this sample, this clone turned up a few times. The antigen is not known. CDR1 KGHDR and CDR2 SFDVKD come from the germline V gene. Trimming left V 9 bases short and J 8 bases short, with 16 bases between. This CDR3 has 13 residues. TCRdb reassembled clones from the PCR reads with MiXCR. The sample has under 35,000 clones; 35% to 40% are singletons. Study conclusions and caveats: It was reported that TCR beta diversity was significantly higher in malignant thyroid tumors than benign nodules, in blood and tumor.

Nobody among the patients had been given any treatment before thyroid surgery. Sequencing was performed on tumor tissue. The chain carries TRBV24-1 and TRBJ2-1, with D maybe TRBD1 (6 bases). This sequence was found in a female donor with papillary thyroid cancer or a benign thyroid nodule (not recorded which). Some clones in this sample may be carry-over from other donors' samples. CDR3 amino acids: CATGRGGAYEQFF. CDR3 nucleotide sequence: TGTGCCACCGGAAGAGGGGGTGCTTATGAGCAGTTCTTC.